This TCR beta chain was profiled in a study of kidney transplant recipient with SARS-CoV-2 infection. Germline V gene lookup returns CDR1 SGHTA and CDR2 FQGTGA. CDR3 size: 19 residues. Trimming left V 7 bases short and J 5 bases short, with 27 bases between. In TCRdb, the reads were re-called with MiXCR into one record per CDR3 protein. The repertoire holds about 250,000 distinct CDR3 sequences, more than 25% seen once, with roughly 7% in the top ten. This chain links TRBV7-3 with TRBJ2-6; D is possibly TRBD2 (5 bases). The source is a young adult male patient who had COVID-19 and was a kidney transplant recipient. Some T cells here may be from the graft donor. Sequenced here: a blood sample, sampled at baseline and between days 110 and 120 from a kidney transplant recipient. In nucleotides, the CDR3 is TGTGCCAGCAAGCGGTTATGCAGACGCTTACAAAGTCGGGCCAACGTCCTGACTTTC. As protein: CASKRLCRRLQSRANVLTF.